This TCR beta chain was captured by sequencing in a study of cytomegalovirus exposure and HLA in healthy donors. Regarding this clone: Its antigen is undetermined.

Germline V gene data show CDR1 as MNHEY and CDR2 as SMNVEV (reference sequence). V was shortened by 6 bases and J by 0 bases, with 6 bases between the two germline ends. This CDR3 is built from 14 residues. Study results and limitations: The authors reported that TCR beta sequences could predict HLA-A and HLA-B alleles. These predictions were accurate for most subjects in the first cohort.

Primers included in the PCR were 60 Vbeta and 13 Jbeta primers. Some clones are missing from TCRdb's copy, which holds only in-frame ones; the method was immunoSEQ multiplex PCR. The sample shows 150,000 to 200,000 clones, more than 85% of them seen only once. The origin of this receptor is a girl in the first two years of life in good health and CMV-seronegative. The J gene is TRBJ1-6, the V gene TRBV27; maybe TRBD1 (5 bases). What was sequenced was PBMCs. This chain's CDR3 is CASRTVSYNSPLHF. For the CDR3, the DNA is TGTGCCAGCAGGACAGTCTCCTATAATTCACCCCTCCACTTT.